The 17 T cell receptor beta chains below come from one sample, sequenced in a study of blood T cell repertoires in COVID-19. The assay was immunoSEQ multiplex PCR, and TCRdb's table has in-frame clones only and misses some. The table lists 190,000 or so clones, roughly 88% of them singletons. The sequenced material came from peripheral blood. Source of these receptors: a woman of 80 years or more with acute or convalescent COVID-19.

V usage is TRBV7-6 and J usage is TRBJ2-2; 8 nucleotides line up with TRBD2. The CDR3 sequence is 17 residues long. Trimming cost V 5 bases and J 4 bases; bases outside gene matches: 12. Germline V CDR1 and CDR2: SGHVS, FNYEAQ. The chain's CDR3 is CASSHRPSGGITGELFF. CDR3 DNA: TGTGCCAGCAGCCATCGTCCCAGCGGGGGAATCACCGGGGAGCTGTTTTTT.

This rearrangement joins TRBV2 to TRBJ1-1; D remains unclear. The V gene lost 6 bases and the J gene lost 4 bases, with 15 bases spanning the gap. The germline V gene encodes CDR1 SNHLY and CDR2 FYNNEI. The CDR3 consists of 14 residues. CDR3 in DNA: TGTGCCAGCAGCCTTTGGGAGGCGGGCACTGAAGCTTTCTTT. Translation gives CASSLWEAGTEAFF.

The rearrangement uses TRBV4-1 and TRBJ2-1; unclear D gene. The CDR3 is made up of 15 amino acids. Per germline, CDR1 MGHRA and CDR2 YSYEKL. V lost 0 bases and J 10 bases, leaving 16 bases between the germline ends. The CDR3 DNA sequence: TGCGCCAGCAGCCAAGATACGGCGCCCCGGAGCGAGCAGTTCTTC. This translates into CASSQDTAPRSEQFF.

The CDR3 DNA reads TGTGCCAGCAGCGCCAGTTCGGGGGGACCCTACGAGCAGTACTTC. Amino acids: CASSASSGGPYEQYF. V usage is TRBV9 and J usage is TRBJ2-7, with TRBD2 matching 7 bases. V was clipped by 3 bases and J by 2 bases; unmatched bases: 8. CDR1 and CDR2 from the germline V gene are SGDLS and YYNGEE. The CDR3 is made up of 15 amino acids.

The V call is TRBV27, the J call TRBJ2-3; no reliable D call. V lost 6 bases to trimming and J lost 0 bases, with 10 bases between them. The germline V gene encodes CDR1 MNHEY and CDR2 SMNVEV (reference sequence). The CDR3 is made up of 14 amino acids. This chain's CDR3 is CASRAHPSTDTQYF. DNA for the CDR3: TGTGCCAGCAGGGCCCATCCTAGCACAGATACGCAGTATTTT.

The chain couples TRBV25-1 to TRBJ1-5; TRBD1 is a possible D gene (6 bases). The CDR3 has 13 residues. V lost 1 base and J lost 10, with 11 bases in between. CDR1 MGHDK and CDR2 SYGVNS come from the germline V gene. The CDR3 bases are TGTGCCAGCAGTGAATCCGGCAGGGGTCCCCAGCATTTT. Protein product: CASSESGRGPQHF.

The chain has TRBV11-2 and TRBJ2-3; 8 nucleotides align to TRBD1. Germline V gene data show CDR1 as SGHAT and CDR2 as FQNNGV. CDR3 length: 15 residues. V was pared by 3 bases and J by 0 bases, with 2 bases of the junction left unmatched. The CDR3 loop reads CASSFDRGSTDTQYF. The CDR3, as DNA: TGTGCCAGCAGCTTCGACAGGGGAAGCACAGATACGCAGTATTTT.

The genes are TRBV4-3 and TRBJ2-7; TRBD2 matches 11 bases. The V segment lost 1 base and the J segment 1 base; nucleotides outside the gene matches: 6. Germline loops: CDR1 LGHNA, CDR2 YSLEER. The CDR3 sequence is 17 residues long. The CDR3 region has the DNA TGCGCCAGCAGCCAAGGATTTAGCGGGGGGGCATCCTACGAGCAGTACTTC. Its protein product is CASSQGFSGGASYEQYF.

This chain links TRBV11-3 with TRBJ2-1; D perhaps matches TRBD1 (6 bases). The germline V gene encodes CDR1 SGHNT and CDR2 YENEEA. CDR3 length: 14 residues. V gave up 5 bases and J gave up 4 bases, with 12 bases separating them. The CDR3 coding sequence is TGTGCCAGCAGCAGGGGACACCTGTACAATGAGCAGTTCTTC. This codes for CASSRGHLYNEQFF.

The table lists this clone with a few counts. The CDR3 DNA is TGTGCCAGCAGTGAAGACAGGGGGACAGGCGGCTACACCTTC. This translates into CASSEDRGTGGYTF. The chain has TRBV2 and TRBJ1-2, with 8 bases aligning to TRBD1. The CDR3 totals 14 residues. The trim removed 1 base at V and 8 bases at J, leaving 6 bases unmatched. CDR1 is SNHLY and CDR2 is FYNNEI in the germline V gene.

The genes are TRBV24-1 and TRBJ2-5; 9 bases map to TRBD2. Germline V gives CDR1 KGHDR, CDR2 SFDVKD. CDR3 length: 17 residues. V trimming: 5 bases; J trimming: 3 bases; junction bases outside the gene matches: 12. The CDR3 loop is CATSVSREGMGKETQYF. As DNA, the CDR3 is TGTGCCACCAGTGTGTCGCGGGAGGGAATGGGGAAAGAGACCCAGTACTTC.

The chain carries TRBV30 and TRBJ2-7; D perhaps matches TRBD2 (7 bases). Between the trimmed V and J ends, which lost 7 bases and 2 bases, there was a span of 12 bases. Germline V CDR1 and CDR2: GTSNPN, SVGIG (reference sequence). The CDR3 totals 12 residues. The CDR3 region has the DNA TGTGCCTCCAAGGGGGGGACCTACGAGCAGTACTTC. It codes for CASKGGTYEQYF.

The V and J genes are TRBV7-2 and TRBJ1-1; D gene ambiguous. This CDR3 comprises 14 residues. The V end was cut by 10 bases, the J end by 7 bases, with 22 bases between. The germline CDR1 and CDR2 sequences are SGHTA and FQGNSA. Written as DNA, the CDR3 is TGTGCCATCCTAGCCGGGTGGGGTTTCGATGAAGCTTTCTTT. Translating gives CAILAGWGFDEAFF.

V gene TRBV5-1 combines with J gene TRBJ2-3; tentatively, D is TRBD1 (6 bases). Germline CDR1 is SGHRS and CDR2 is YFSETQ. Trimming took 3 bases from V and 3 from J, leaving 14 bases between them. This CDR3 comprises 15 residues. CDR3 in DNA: TGCGCCAGCAGCTACTGGACAGTACCTACAGATACGCAGTATTTT. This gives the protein CASSYWTVPTDTQYF.

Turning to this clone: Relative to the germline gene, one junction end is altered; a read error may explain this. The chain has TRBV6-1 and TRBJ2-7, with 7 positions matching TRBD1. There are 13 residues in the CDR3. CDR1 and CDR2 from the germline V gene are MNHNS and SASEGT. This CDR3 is CASSEAFGDRGSF. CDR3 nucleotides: TGTGCCAGCAGTGAAGCGTTTGGGGACAGAGGGAGCTTC.

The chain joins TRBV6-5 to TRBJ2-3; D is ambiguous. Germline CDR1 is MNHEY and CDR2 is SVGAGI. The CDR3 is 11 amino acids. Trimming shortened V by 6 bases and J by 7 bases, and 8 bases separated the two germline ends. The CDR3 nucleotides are TGTGCCAGCAGCCGCGAGAATACGCAGTATTTT. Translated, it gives CASSRENTQYF.

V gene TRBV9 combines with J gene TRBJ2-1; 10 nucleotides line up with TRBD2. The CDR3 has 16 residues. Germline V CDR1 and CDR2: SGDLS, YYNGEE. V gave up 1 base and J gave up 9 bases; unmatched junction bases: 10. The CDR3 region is CASSVSPGLAGVEQFF. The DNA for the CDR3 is TGTGCCAGCAGCGTATCCCCCGGGCTAGCGGGAGTTGAGCAGTTCTTC.